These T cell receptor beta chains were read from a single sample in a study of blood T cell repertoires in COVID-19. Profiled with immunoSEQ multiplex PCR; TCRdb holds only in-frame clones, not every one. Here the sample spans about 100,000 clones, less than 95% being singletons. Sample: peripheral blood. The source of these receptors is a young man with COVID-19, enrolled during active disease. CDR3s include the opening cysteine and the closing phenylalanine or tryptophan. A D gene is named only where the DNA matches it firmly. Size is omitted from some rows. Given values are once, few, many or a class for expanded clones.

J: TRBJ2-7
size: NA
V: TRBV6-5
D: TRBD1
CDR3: CASSQGQASYEQYF

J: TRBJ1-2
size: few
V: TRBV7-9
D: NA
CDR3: CASSLGSGTDGYTF

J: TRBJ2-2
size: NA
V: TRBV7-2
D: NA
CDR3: CASGLGQTLNTGELFF

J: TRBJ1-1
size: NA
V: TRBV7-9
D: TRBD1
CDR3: CASSLADRETFF

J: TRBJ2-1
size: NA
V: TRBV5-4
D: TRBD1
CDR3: CASSLGTGSPYNEQFF

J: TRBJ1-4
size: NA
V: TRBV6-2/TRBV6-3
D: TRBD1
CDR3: CASSYTGQAAIEKLFF

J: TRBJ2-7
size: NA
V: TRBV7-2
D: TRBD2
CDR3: CASSPGGTSGREGEQYF

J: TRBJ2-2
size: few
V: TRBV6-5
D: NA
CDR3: CASISATANTGELFF

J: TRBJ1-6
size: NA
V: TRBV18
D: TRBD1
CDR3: CASSPWDREGSPLHF

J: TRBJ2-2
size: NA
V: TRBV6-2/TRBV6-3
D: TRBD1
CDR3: CASSWDRNTGELFF

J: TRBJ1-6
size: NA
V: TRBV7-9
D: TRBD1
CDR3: CASSLEGQSNSPLHF

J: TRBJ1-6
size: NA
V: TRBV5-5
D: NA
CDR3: CASSAGFSSPLHF

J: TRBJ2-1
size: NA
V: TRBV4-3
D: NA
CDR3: CASSQVLAPYNEQFF